This entry lists 5 T cell receptor beta chains sequenced from one sample in a study of blood T cell repertoires in COVID-19 (dated by TCRdb to the early 2020s). Library construction relied on the immunoSEQ multiplex PCR assay. TCRdb provides this immuneACCESS table in a form limited to in-frame rearrangements. Some clones are lacking; in checked studies, under half of them reflect an unresolved V gene, and why the rest are absent is not known. The sample data list about 220,000 clones, and over 70% of these were observed just once. The top ten hold more than 7% of the sample. Source material: peripheral blood. These receptors were obtained from a woman in her 70s with acute or convalescent COVID-19.

The gene calls are TRBV7-2 and TRBJ1-2, with 7 bases lining up with TRBD1. The CDR3 totals 15 residues. The V gene end was trimmed by 1 base and the J gene end by 2 bases; junction bases not matched to a gene: 4. Germline V gene lookup returns CDR1 SGHTA and CDR2 FQGNSA. CDR3 bases: TGTGCCAGCAGCTTAGTGGGACAGCGGAACTATGGCTACACCTTC. This sequence encodes CASSLVGQRNYGYTF.

The rearrangement links TRBV3-1 (or the pseudogene TRBV3-2) to TRBJ1-4, with D possibly TRBD1 on 6 matching bases. The CDR3 is made up of 15 amino acids. The V gene's germline CDR1 is LGHDT and CDR2 YNNKEL (reference sequence). Trimming took off 3 bases at V and 7 bases at J, with 15 bases between the two ends. In nucleotides, the CDR3 is TGTGCCAGCAGCCACCAAGACAGGTTAATTGAAAAACTGTTTTTT. Translated, it gives CASSHQDRLIEKLFF.

This clone showed up just once. The rearrangement uses TRBV6-6 and TRBJ1-5, with 7 bases identical to TRBD1. Germline V gives CDR1 MNHNY, CDR2 SVGAGI (reference sequence). The J segment lost 5 bases and the V segment lost 1 base, leaving 2 bases of the junction unmatched. This CDR3 is built from 14 residues. This CDR3 is CASSYWQGDQPQHF. CDR3 bases: TGTGCCAGCAGTTACTGGCAGGGGGATCAGCCCCAGCATTTT.

V usage is TRBV5-1 and J usage is TRBJ2-1; 10 bases are shared with TRBD2. CDR1 and CDR2 (germline): SGHRS, YFSETQ. After removal of 2 bases from V and 4 bases from J, the junction contained 9 bases not matched to a gene. The CDR3 length is 17 residues. The CDR3 sequence: CASSFGLAGDTYNEQFF. The DNA of the CDR3 is TGCGCCAGCAGCTTCGGCCTAGCGGGGGACACATACAATGAGCAGTTCTTC.

This clone was seen only once. The chain has TRBV6-1 and TRBJ2-3; TRBD2 matches 8 bases. Germline CDR1 is MNHNS and CDR2 is SASEGT. The CDR3 runs to 16 residues. Unmatched junction bases numbered 9, after V lost 3 bases and J lost 4 bases. The chain's CDR3 is CASSETGGHTADTQYF. The CDR3 DNA follows: TGTGCCAGCAGTGAGACGGGGGGGCACACGGCAGATACGCAGTATTTT.